These 20 T cell receptor beta chains were sequenced from one sample in a study of blood T cell repertoires in COVID-19. Profiled with immunoSEQ multiplex PCR; TCRdb holds only in-frame clones, not every one. The sample includes a few hundred thousand clones, just over 85% of them seen just once. Sequences were obtained from PBMCs or T cells enriched from blood (not recorded which). The receptors stem from a man aged 25-45 years who had recovered from COVID-19.

The rearrangement links TRBV5-1 to TRBJ2-5, with 11 bases matching TRBD1. Trimming at V came to 5 bases and at J to 6 bases, leaving 9 bases not matched to a gene. The CDR3 extends over 15 amino acids. Germline V gene sequence: CDR1 SGHRS, CDR2 YFSETQ. CDR3 residues: CASRPGTGGSKTQYF. CDR3 DNA sequence: TGCGCCAGCAGGCCCGGGACAGGGGGTTCGAAGACCCAGTACTTC.

This chain links TRBV27 with TRBJ1-5, with 7 positions matching TRBD1. With V trimmed by 2 bases and J by 2 bases, 3 bases remained unmatched. This CDR3 has 15 residues. Germline CDR1 reads MNHEY; CDR2 reads SMNVEV (reference sequence). The CDR3 nucleotides read TGTGCCAGCAGTTTAGGGACAGCGGGCAATCAGCCCCAGCATTTT. Translating it yields CASSLGTAGNQPQHF.

This chain uses TRBV5-1 with TRBJ1-4; 8 nucleotides match TRBD1. Germline trimming cut 4 bases from V and 7 bases from J; bases unmatched to any gene: 6. The germline gives CDR1 SGHRS, CDR2 YFSETQ. The CDR3 is 14 residues long. The CDR3, as DNA: TGCGCCAGCAGCCAAGGACAGGGTGGTGAAAAACTGTTTTTT. Protein sequence: CASSQGQGGEKLFF.

The DNA of the CDR3 is TGCGCCAGCAGCTTGTCGACAGCTATTAATGAAAAACTGTTTTTT. Its protein is CASSLSTAINEKLFF. The rearrangement joins TRBV5-1 to TRBJ1-4, with D possibly matching TRBD1 (5 bases). V shed 1 base and J shed 4 bases, with 11 bases lying between them. This CDR3 contains 15 residues. The germline V gene encodes CDR1 SGHRS and CDR2 YFSETQ. The entire variable domain, with the rest obtained from reference TRBV5-1 and TRBJ1-4, is as follows: KAGVTQTPRYLIKTRGQQVTLSCSPISGHRSVSWYQQTPGQGLQFLFEYFSETQRNKGNFPGRFSGRQFSNSRSEMNVSTLELGDSALYLCASSLSTAINEKLFFGSGTQLSVL.

V gene TRBV7-2 combines with J gene TRBJ2-2; TRBD2 agrees at 8 bases. V lost 3 bases to trimming and J lost 4 bases; unmatched junction nucleotides: 1. Germline-derived CDR1 and CDR2 are SGHTA and FQGNSA. The CDR3 is 14 amino acids. The CDR3 DNA reads TGTGCCAGCAGCTTTCTAGCGGGCACCGGGGAGCTGTTTTTT. It encodes CASSFLAGTGELFF.

This chain uses TRBV5-5 with TRBJ2-3; TRBD2 aligns across 14 bases. Germline V gene data show CDR1 as SGHKS and CDR2 as YYEKEE (reference sequence). V trimming: 3 bases; J trimming: 3 bases; junction bases outside the gene matches: 3. The CDR3 consists of 16 residues. This CDR3 reads CASSWGTSGGTDTQYF. CDR3 nucleotides: TGTGCCAGCAGCTGGGGGACTAGCGGGGGTACAGATACGCAGTATTTT.

CDR3 DNA: TGCGCCAGCAGCCACGCCGGGGGTACAGATACGCAGTATTTT. Amino acid sequence: CASSHAGGTDTQYF. The chain is built from TRBV4-1 and TRBJ2-3; D is possibly TRBD2 (6 bases). The CDR3 has 14 residues. From germline, CDR1 is MGHRA and CDR2 YSYEKL. Trimming shortened V by 3 bases and J by 3 bases, and 10 bases separated the two germline ends.

This clone has more than one count but fewer than ten. V gene TRBV18 combines with J gene TRBJ1-1; 10 bases fit TRBD1. The CDR3 length is 15 residues. Trimming removed 2 bases from V and 5 bases from J; junction bases left unmatched: 5. Germline V gives CDR1 KGHSH, CDR2 LQKENI. The CDR3 bases are TGTGCCAGCTCACCATCCCCGGGACAGGGGACTGAAGCTTTCTTT. Its protein is CASSPSPGQGTEAFF.

The V call is TRBV28, the J call TRBJ2-2; 16 bases are shared with TRBD2. The CDR3 runs 18 residues. Germline CDR1 is MDHEN and CDR2 is SYDVKM. After removal of 5 bases from V and 5 bases from J, the junction contained 8 bases not matched to a gene. The DNA of the CDR3 is TGTGCCAGCAGTCCTGGGACTAGCGGGGGGGCGCGGACCGGGGAGCTGTTTTTT. It is translated as CASSPGTSGGARTGELFF.

The count of this clone is one. This chain's CDR3 is CASSLRQGTDSPLHF. CDR3 nucleotide sequence: TGTGCCAGCTCACTTCGACAGGGGACGGATTCACCCCTCCACTTT. This chain uses TRBV18 with TRBJ1-6, with 8 bases fitting TRBD1. Germline V gene data show CDR1 as KGHSH and CDR2 as LQKENI. This CDR3 has 15 residues. Trimming removed 4 bases from V and 8 bases from J; junction bases left unmatched: 7. The variable domain in full, completed from reference TRBV18 and TRBJ1-6, reads NAGVMQNPRHLVRRRGQEARLRCSPMKGHSHVYWYRQLPEEGLKFMVYLQKENIIDESGMPKERFSAEFPKEGPSILRIQQVVRGDSAAYFCASSLRQGTDSPLHFGNGTRLTVT.

V usage is TRBV12-5 and J usage is TRBJ2-5; 11 nucleotides line up with TRBD2. Germline CDR1 and CDR2: LGHNT and FRNRAP. With V trimmed by 4 bases and J by 1 base, 5 bases remained unmatched. This CDR3 has 16 amino acids. CDR3: CASGSVAGGTQETQYF. The CDR3 DNA reads as TGTGCTAGTGGTTCGGTAGCGGGAGGGACCCAAGAGACCCAGTACTTC.

This clone was detected once. This rearrangement joins TRBV10-3 to TRBJ2-1; 10 positions match TRBD2. Germline V gene sequence: CDR1 ENHRY, CDR2 SYGVKD. The V gene end was trimmed by 5 bases and the J gene end by 6 bases; junction bases not matched to a gene: 4. The length of the CDR3 is 14 residues. CDR3 coding DNA: TGTGCCATCAGTTCTAGCGGGGGACTCAATGAGCAGTTCTTC. Translated: CAISSSGGLNEQFF.

This clone was seen a handful of times. V is TRBV19 and J is TRBJ1-1; TRBD1 agrees at 9 bases. Germline V gives CDR1 LNHDA, CDR2 SQIVND (reference sequence). The CDR3 extends over 14 amino acids. The V gene end was trimmed by 5 bases and the J gene end by 5 bases; junction bases not matched to a gene: 6. The chain's CDR3 is CASSPDRGMTEAFF. The CDR3 DNA is TGTGCCAGTAGTCCGGACAGGGGCATGACTGAAGCTTTCTTT.

This clone has just one count. V is TRBV5-1 and J is TRBJ2-2, with 9 nucleotides matching TRBD2. The CDR3 totals 16 residues. CDR1 and CDR2 (germline): SGHRS, YFSETQ. J was trimmed by 1 base and V by 3 bases; bases with no gene match: 4. The CDR3 nucleotides are TGCGCCAGCAGCTCCCTAGCGGGGAAGAACACCGGGGAGCTGTTTTTT. Residues: CASSSLAGKNTGELFF.

The V call is TRBV10-1, the J call TRBJ2-5, with 9 bases matching TRBD1. Trimming at V came to 0 bases and at J to 5 bases, leaving 4 bases not matched to a gene. Germline CDR1 WNHNN, CDR2 SYGVQD (reference sequence). This CDR3 spans 15 amino acids. Here the CDR3 reads CASSESTGGAETQYF. CDR3 nucleotides: TGCGCCAGCAGTGAGTCCACAGGGGGCGCGGAGACCCAGTACTTC.

The rearrangement uses TRBV6-1 and TRBJ1-5, with 7 bases that match TRBD1. The ends lost 2 bases at V and 10 bases at J; junction bases unmatched: 8. The germline V gene has CDR1 MNHNS and CDR2 SASEGT. The CDR3 sequence is 14 residues long. For the CDR3, the DNA is TGTGCCAGCAGTGAACAAGGGGGCTCGCCACCCCAGCATTTT. Encoded protein: CASSEQGGSPPQHF.

The chain is built from TRBV15 and TRBJ2-3; 9 bases align to TRBD2. V lost 0 bases and J lost 0; bases outside the gene matches: 4. Germline V gene sequence: CDR1 LNHNV, CDR2 YYDKDF (reference sequence). This CDR3 is 17 amino acids long. The CDR3, as DNA: TGTGCCACCAGCAGAGAGGCTAGCGGGGTGAGCACAGATACGCAGTATTTT. As protein: CATSREASGVSTDTQYF.

The chain joins TRBV7-2 to TRBJ2-7, with D possibly matching TRBD1 (6 bases). Germline V CDR1 and CDR2: SGHTA, FQGNSA. The CDR3 contains 14 residues. Trimming cost V 3 bases and J 5 bases, with 14 bases left between them. The CDR3 loop reads CASSFTQGFNEQYF. The CDR3 nucleotides read TGTGCCAGCAGCTTTACGCAGGGGTTCAACGAGCAGTACTTC.

The V gene is TRBV2, the J gene TRBJ1-1, with 7 nucleotides matching TRBD1. The trim removed 6 bases at V and 4 bases at J, leaving 8 bases unmatched. This CDR3 spans 14 amino acids. Germline lookup yields CDR1 SNHLY and CDR2 FYNNEI. The CDR3 reads CASSDRAWVTEAFF. The DNA for the CDR3 is TGTGCCAGCAGCGACAGGGCTTGGGTCACTGAAGCTTTCTTT.

This clone was seen only a few times. The chain recombines TRBV10-1 with TRBJ1-1, with no clear D. CDR3 length: 14 amino acids. The germline V gene encodes CDR1 WNHNN and CDR2 SYGVQD (reference sequence). Trimming removed 0 bases from V and 1 base from J, with 6 bases in between. The CDR3 spells CASSESAPNTEAFF. CDR3 DNA sequence: TGCGCCAGCAGTGAGTCAGCCCCGAACACTGAAGCTTTCTTT.